These 10 T cell receptor beta chains were sequenced from one sample in a study of T cell responses to AZD1222 COVID-19 vaccine. Assay used: immunoSEQ multiplex PCR; TCRdb lists only in-frame clones, some missing. Of tens of thousands of clones in the sample, around four fifths are singletons; the top ten hold approximately 20%. The material sequenced was peripheral blood, taken on day 0 of MenACWY control vaccination. These TCRs come from an adult in good health.

This clone came up a few times. This chain connects TRBV19 to TRBJ2-7; 7 bases line up with TRBD1. Germline assignment: CDR1 LNHDA and CDR2 SQIVND (reference sequence). The V and J ends lost 5 bases and 2 bases, in that order; junction bases with no gene match: 9. CDR3 size: 15 residues. Written as DNA, the CDR3 is TGTGCCAGTAGTCCAAGGACAGGTGGAGCCTACGAGCAGTACTTC. This codes for CASSPRTGGAYEQYF.

This clone has a single count. In DNA, the CDR3 is TGTGCCACCAGACCCGGGACAGGGATGGATGAGCAGTTCTTC. It specifies CATRPGTGMDEQFF. The genes are TRBV28 and TRBJ2-1, with 9 bases matching TRBD1. Germline V gives CDR1 MDHEN, CDR2 SYDVKM. The CDR3 spans 14 residues. The V and J ends lost 10 bases and 8 bases, in that order; junction bases with no gene match: 12.

V is TRBV11-3 and J is TRBJ2-2, with 10 nucleotides matching TRBD1. The J segment lost 1 base and the V segment lost 5 bases, leaving 4 bases of the junction unmatched. Germline V gene sequence: CDR1 SGHNT, CDR2 YENEEA. The CDR3 runs 16 residues. CDR3 sequence (DNA): TGTGCCAGCAGCCTAGGACAGGGGGGGAACACCGGGGAGCTGTTTTTT. Translated, it gives CASSLGQGGNTGELFF.

V is TRBV7-9 and J is TRBJ2-5, with D possibly matching TRBD2 (6 bases). Trimming removed 0 bases from V and 5 bases from J, with 10 bases in between. The germline V gene has CDR1 SEHNR and CDR2 FQNEAQ (reference sequence). The CDR3 extends over 14 amino acids. This CDR3 reads CASSLAGGRETQYF. The CDR3 DNA reads as TGTGCCAGCAGCTTAGCGGGAGGAAGGGAGACCCAGTACTTC.

The V and J genes are TRBV6-1 and TRBJ2-5; 7 bases map to TRBD1. This CDR3 has 15 amino acids. V lost 7 bases and J lost 4; bases outside the gene matches: 12. CDR1 is MNHNS, CDR2 SASEGT, per germline. DNA of the CDR3: TGTGCCAGCAACCCTAGGGGGCCTAGGGGAGAGACCCAGTACTTC. This sequence encodes CASNPRGPRGETQYF.

A note on this clone: Other DNA sequences in the same sample also yield this CDR3. The J gene is TRBJ2-1, the V gene TRBV9, with TRBD2 identical over 7 bases. J gave up 3 bases and V 4 bases, and 4 bases lay outside the gene matches. The CDR3 is 14 residues long. Germline CDR1 SGDLS, CDR2 YYNGEE. In DNA, the CDR3 is TGTGCCAGCAGCCCCGGGACTAACTACAATGAGCAGTTCTTC. Translating gives CASSPGTNYNEQFF.

The rearrangement links TRBV6-5 to TRBJ2-2; no clear D. Germline CDR1 MNHEY, CDR2 SVGAGI. The CDR3 consists of 13 residues. V dropped 3 bases and J dropped 4 bases, with 6 bases sitting between them. The CDR3 spells CASSYRGTGELFF. DNA of the CDR3: TGTGCCAGCAGTTATCGAGGCACCGGGGAGCTGTTTTTT.

This clone was seen a single time. This chain links TRBV6-1 with TRBJ1-4; unclear D gene. CDR3 size: 16 residues. Trimming shortened V by 0 bases and J by 0 bases, and 8 bases separated the two germline ends. Germline V gene lookup returns CDR1 MNHNS and CDR2 SASEGT. This CDR3 is CASSEAGGPTNEKLFF. CDR3 DNA sequence: TGTGCCAGCAGTGAAGCAGGAGGTCCAACTAATGAAAAACTGTTTTTT.

The J gene is TRBJ1-6, the V gene TRBV25-1; D not resolved. The CDR3 length is 16 residues. Germline V gives CDR1 MGHDK, CDR2 SYGVNS. The V end lost 2 bases, the J end lost 0 bases, and 8 bases lay between the germline ends. For the CDR3, the DNA is TGTGCCAGCAGTGAACAACTCAGCTCCTATAATTCACCCCTCCACTTT. This gives the protein CASSEQLSSYNSPLHF.

This clone appeared a single time. This chain uses TRBV9 with TRBJ1-2; tentative D call: TRBD1 (6 bases). V shed 0 bases and J shed 6 bases, with 12 bases lying between them. Looked up from germline, CDR1 is SGDLS and CDR2 is YYNGEE. This CDR3 is built from 14 residues. The CDR3 sequence: CASSVAGGLDGYTF. CDR3 bases: TGTGCCAGCAGCGTAGCGGGGGGGCTGGATGGCTACACCTTC.